This T cell receptor (beta chain) was identified during a study of human T cells and chemical hapten exposure. The sample's time point: pre-sensitization, week 0. Indicated treatment: therapeutic diphenylcyclopropenone sensitization with weekly scalp DPC. This CDR3 comprises 11 residues. Trimming cost V 7 bases and J 1 base, with 5 bases left between them. Germline lookup yields CDR1 SGHRS and CDR2 YFSETQ. TCRdb re-called the RACE reads with MiXCR, one entry per CDR3 protein. Among a few hundred thousand distinct CDR3 sequences, about 8.6% were seen once, and the ten largest hold 2.3%. Sequencing used whole blood, obtained in connection with sensitization to the hapten diphenylcyclopropenone (DPC). The rearrangement joins TRBV5-1 to TRBJ2-5; no reliable D call. The sequence derives from a woman aged 40 to 55 with alopecia areata. Some clones in this sample may be carry-over from other donors' samples. The CDR3 is CASAAQETQYF. The CDR3 nucleotides are TGCGCCAGCGCTGCCCAAGAGACCCAGTACTTC.